This T cell receptor beta chain was recorded in a study of CD8 T cells in Susac syndrome. Germline lookup yields CDR1 MNHNY and CDR2 SVGAGI (reference sequence). CDR3 length equals 15 residues. Trimming took off 2 bases at V and 3 bases at J, with 14 bases between the two ends. Random-hexamer reverse transcription was applied to about 0.5 to 1 ug RNA. TCRdb fed the immunoSEQ multiplex PCR reads into MiXCR, producing one record per CDR3 protein. This table has about 300,000 distinct CDR3 sequences, roughly 85% appearing once. This chain links TRBV6-6 with TRBJ2-7, with D tentatively TRBD2 (6 bases). The clonotype was recovered from a human donor with multiple sclerosis. The sequenced material came from CD8+ T cells from PBMCs. The DNA of the CDR3 is TGTGCCAGCAGTTACCGGGACTCACACCACTACGAGCAGTACTTC. Amino acid sequence: CASSYRDSHHYEQYF.